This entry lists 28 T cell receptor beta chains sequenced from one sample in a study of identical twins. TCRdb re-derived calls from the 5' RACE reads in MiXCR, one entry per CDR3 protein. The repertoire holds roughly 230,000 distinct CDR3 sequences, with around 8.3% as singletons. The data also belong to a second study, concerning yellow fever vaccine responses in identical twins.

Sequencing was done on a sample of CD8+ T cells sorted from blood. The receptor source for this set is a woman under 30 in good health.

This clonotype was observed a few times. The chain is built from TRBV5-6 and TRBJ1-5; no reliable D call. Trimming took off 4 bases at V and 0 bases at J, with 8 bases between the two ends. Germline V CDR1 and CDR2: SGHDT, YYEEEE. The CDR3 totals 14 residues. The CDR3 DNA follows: TGTGCCAGCAGCCGAATAAATAGCAATCAGCCCCAGCATTTT. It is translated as CASSRINSNQPQHF.

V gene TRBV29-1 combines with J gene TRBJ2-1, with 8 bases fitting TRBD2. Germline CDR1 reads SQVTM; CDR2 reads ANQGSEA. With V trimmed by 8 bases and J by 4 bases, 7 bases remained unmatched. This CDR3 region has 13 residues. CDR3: CSSQLAAYNEQFF. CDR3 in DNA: TGCAGCTCGCAACTAGCGGCTTACAATGAGCAGTTCTTC.

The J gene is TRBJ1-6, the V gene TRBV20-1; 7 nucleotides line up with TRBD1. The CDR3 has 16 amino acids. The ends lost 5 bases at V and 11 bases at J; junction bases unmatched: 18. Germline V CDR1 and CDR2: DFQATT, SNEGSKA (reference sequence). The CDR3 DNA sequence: TGCAGTGCTGACGACAGGGCCCCTCTGGAAGGGCCACCCCTCCACTTT. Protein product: CSADDRAPLEGPPLHF.

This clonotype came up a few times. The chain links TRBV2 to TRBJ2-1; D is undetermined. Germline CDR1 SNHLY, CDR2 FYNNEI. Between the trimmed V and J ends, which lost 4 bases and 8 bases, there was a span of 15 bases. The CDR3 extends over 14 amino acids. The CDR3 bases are TGTGCCAGCAGTGGAGACCGGTCCCATGATGAGCAGTTCTTC. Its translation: CASSGDRSHDEQFF.

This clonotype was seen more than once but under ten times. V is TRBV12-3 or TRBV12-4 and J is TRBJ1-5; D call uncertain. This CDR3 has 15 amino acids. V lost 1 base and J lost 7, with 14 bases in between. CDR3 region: CASSLDREGLQPQHF. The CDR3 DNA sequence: TGTGCCAGCAGTTTAGATCGGGAAGGGTTGCAGCCCCAGCATTTT.

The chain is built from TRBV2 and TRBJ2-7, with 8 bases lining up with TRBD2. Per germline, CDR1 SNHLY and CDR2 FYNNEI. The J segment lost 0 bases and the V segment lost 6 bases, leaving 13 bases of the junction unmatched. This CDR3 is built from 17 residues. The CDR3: CASSDMGISGNSYEQYF. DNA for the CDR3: TGTGCCAGCAGCGACATGGGGATTAGCGGGAACTCCTACGAGCAGTACTTC. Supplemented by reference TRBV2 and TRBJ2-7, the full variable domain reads EPEVTQTPSHQVTQMGQEVILRCVPISNHLYFYWYRQILGQKVEFLVSFYNNEISEKSEIFDDQFSVERPDGSNFTLKIRSTKLEDSAMYFCASSDMGISGNSYEQYFGPGTRLTVT.

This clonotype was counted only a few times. Written as DNA, the CDR3 is TGTGCCAGCAGCTTAGATCTGGGACTAGCTCGCGAGCAGTACTTC. Translating gives CASSLDLGLAREQYF. The gene calls are TRBV11-2 and TRBJ2-7, with 9 bases fitting TRBD2. The CDR3 is 15 residues long. Germline V gives CDR1 SGHAT, CDR2 FQNNGV. Losses at the gene ends were 0 bases for V and 6 bases for J; bases not matched to a gene: 6.

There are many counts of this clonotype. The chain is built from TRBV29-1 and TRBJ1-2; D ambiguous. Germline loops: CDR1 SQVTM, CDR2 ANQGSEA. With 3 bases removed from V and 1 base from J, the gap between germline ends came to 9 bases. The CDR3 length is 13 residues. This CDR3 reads CSVDSGYNYGYTF. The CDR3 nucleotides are TGCAGCGTTGATTCCGGATATAACTATGGCTACACCTTC.

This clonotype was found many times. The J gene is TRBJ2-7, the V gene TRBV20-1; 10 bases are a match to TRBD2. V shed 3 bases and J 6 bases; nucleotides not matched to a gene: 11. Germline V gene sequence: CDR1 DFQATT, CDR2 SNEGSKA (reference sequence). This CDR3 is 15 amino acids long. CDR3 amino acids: CSASTFSTSGLEQYF. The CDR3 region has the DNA TGCAGTGCTAGTACATTTTCGACTAGCGGGCTCGAGCAGTACTTC.

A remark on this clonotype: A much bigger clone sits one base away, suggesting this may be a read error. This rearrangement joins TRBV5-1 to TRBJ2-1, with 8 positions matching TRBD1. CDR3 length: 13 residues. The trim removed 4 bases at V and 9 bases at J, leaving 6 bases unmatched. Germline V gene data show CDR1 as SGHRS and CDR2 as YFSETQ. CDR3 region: CASSAGQGAEQFF. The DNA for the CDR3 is TGCGCCAGCAGCGCCGGACAGGGAGCTGAGCAGTTCTTC.

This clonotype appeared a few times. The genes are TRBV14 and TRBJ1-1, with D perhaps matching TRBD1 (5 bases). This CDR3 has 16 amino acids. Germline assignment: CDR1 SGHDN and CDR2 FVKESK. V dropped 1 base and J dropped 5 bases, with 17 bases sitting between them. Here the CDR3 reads CASSQGWIGGETEAFF. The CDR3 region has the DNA TGTGCCAGCAGCCAAGGTTGGATCGGGGGGGAGACTGAAGCTTTCTTT.

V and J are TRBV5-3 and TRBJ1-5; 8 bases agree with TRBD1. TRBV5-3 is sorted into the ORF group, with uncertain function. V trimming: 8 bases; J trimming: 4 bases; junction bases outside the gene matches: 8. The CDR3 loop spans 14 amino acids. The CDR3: CARSQGAGNQPQHF. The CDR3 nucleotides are TGTGCCAGGAGCCAGGGGGCTGGAAATCAGCCCCAGCATTTT.

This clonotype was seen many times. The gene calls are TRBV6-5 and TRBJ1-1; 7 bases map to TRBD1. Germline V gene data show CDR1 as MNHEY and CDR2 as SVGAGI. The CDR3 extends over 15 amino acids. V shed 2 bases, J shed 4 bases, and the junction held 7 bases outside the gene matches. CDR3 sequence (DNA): TGTGCCAGCAGTTACCCCCGGGACAGTCCCACTGAAGCTTTCTTT. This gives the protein CASSYPRDSPTEAFF.

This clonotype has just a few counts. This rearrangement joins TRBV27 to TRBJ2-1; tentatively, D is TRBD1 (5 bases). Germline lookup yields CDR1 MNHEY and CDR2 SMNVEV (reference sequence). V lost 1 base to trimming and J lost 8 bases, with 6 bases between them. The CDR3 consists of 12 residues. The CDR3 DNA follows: TGTGCCAGCAGTTTATTAGGGGATGAGCAGTTCTTC. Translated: CASSLLGDEQFF.

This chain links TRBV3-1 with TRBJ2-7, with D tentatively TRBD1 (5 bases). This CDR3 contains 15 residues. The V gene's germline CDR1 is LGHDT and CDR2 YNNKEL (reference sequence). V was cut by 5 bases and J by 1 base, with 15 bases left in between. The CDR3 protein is CASSCDSYISYEQYF. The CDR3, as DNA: TGTGCCAGCAGCTGTGACAGCTATATTTCCTACGAGCAGTACTTC.

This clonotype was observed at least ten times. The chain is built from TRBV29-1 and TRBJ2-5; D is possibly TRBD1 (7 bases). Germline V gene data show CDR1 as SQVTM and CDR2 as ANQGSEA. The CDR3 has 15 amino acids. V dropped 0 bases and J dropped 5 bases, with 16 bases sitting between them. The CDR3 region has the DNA TGCAGCGTTGAAGATCGGGCAGGGGGGAGTGAGACCCAGTACTTC. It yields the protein CSVEDRAGGSETQYF. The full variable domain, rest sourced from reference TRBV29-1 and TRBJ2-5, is SAVISQKPSRDICQRGTSLTIQCQVDSQVTMMFWYRQQPGQSLTLIATANQGSEATYESGFVIDKFPISRPNLTFSTLTVSNMSPEDSSIYLCSVEDRAGGSETQYFGPGTRLLVL.

The CDR3 loop is CASSRAWTSGQNEQFF. The DNA of the CDR3 is TGTGCCAGCTCACGCGCATGGACTAGCGGGCAGAATGAGCAGTTCTTC. The chain uses TRBV18 and TRBJ2-1; 11 bases map to TRBD2. The V gene end was trimmed by 4 bases and the J gene end by 7 bases; junction bases not matched to a gene: 9. Germline V lookup: CDR1 KGHSH, CDR2 LQKENI. CDR3 length: 16 residues.

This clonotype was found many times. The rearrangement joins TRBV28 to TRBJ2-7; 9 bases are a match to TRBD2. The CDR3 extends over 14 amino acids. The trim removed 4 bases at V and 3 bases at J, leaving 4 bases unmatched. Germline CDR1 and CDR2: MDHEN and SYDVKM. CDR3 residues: CASSWREGVYEQYF. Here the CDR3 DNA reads TGTGCCAGCAGTTGGCGGGAGGGGGTCTACGAGCAGTACTTC.

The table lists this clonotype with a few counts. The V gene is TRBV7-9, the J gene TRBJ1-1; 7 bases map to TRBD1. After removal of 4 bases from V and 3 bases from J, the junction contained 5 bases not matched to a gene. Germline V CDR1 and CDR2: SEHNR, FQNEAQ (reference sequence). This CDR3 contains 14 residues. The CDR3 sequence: CASSSGQAHTEAFF. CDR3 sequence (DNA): TGTGCCAGCAGCTCCGGACAGGCCCACACTGAAGCTTTCTTT.

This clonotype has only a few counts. CDR3 DNA: TGCAGTGCTAAGGACTGGAACACCGGGGAGCTGTTTTTT. Translating it yields CSAKDWNTGELFF. The genes are TRBV20-1 and TRBJ2-2; tentative D call: TRBD2 (5 bases). The V gene lost 4 bases and the J gene lost 1 base, with 7 bases spanning the gap. In germline, CDR1 is DFQATT, CDR2 SNEGSKA (reference sequence). The CDR3 length is 13 residues.

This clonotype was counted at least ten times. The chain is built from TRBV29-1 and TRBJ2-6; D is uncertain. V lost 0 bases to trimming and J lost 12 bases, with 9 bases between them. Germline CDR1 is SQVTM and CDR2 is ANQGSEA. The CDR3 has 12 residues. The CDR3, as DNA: TGCAGCGTTGAAGATAGGCCGGCCGTCCTGACTTTC. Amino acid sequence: CSVEDRPAVLTF.

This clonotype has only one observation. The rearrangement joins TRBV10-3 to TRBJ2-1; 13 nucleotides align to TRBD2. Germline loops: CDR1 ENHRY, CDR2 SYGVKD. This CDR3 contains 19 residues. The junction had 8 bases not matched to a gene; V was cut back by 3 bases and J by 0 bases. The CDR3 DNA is TGTGCCATCAGTGATCGACTAGCGGGGGGCCAGAGCTCCTACAATGAGCAGTTCTTC. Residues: CAISDRLAGGQSSYNEQFF.

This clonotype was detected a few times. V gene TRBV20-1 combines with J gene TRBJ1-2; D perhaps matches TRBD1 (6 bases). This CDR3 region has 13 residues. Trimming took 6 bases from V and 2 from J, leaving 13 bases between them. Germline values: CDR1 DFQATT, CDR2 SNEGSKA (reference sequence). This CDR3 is CSAVTRGNYGYTF. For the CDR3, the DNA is TGCAGTGCCGTCACGAGGGGGAACTATGGCTACACCTTC.

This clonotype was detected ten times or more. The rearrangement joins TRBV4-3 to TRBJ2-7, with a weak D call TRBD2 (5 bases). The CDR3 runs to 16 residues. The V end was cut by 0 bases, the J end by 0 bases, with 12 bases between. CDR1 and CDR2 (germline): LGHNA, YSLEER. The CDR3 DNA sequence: TGCGCCAGCAGCCAAGATCGAATGGGGAGCTCCTACGAGCAGTACTTC. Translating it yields CASSQDRMGSSYEQYF.

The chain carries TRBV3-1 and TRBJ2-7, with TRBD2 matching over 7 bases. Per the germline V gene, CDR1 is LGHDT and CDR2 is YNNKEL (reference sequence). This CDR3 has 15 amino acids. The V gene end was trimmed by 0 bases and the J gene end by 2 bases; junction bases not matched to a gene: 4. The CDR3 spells CASSQEVLAPYEQYF. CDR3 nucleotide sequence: TGTGCCAGCAGCCAAGAGGTACTAGCGCCCTACGAGCAGTACTTC.

In DNA, the CDR3 is TGCAGCGCAACCCCGGGGATTGGCACCGGGGAGCTGTTTTTT. Protein: CSATPGIGTGELFF. J is TRBJ2-2 and V is TRBV29-1, with D perhaps TRBD2 (5 bases). CDR3 length: 14 residues. Germline V lookup: CDR1 SQVTM, CDR2 ANQGSEA. V lost 7 bases and J 4 bases, leaving 16 bases between the germline ends.

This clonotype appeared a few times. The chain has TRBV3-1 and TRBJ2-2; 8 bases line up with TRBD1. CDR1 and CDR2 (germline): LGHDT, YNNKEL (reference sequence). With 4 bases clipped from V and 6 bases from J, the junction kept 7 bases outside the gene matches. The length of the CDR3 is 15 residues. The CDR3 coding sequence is TGTGCCAGCAGCCTCGGACAGGGTATATCCGGGGAGCTGTTTTTT. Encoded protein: CASSLGQGISGELFF.

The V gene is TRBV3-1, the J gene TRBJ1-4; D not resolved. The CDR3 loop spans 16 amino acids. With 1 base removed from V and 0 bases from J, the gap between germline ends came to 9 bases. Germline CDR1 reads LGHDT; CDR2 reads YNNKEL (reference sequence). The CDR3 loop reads CASSQGFGATNEKLFF. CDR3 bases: TGTGCCAGCAGCCAAGGTTTTGGTGCAACTAATGAAAAACTGTTTTTT.